In this sample, the clone carrying this T cell receptor (beta chain) turned up many times. Its antigen is currently unknown. CDR1 is SEHNR and CDR2 is FQNEAQ in the germline V gene (reference sequence). The CDR3 runs to 15 residues. V gave up 1 base and J gave up 0 bases, with 6 bases separating them. The sample comes from a study of early T cells in non-severe SARS-CoV-2 infection. General observations from the study: Matching results from VDJdb favored anti-spike CD8 responses, leaving private and CD4 specificities undetected.

TCRdb reanalysed the 5' RACE reads using MiXCR and keeps one entry per CDR3 protein. The sample has 50,000 to 55,000 distinct CDR3 sequences, about 9.3% seen once. The genes are TRBV7-9 and TRBJ1-4; D is unresolved. Material for sequencing was whole blood. This receptor was obtained from an adult who was a healthcare worker with PCR-confirmed SARS-CoV-2 infection or an uninfected control (not recorded which). The CDR3 reads CASSLGSATNEKLFF. In DNA form, the CDR3 reads TGTGCCAGCAGCTTAGGGAGTGCAACTAATGAAAAACTGTTTTTT.